This T cell receptor (beta chain) appears in the sequencing data of a study of T cells in Graves' hyperthyroidism and ophthalmopathy. Amplification of TCR beta CDR3 regions used RNA as the template. First-round RT-PCR targeting the TCR CDR3 was performed with the HTBI primer set. One entry per CDR3 protein results from TCRdb running MiXCR on the multiplex PCR reads. The sample shows 250,000 to 300,000 distinct CDR3 sequences, approximately 15% of them seen only once. This clonotype was seen many times. Absent ophthalmopathy progression within 18 months defined stable Graves' hyperthyroidism. The diagnostic basis comprised clinical symptoms, serum thyroxine and TRAb, thyroid ultrasound and orbital computed tomography. Germline V gene lookup returns CDR1 SQVTM and CDR2 ANQGSEA. Trimming cost V 4 bases and J 7 bases, with 17 bases left between them. The CDR3 runs 13 residues.

The clonotype comes from a woman in her thirties or forties with Graves' hyperthyroidism. The chain links TRBV29-1 to TRBJ2-7; a weak D match, TRBD2 (5 bases). Input material: blood. The CDR3 DNA follows: TGCAGCGTTGCCCTCAGACTACGAGGGGAGCAGTACTTC. Residues: CSVALRLRGEQYF.